This T cell receptor beta chain was identified during a study of Ad26.COV2.S vaccination and SARS-CoV-2 variants. Overall study: By the intramuscular route, Ad26.COV2.S was given once, or twice 56 days apart.

The CDR3 length is 11 residues. Per germline, CDR1 SQVTM and CDR2 ANQGSEA. The V end was cut by 7 bases, the J end by 4 bases, with 10 bases between. Whole-study results and caveats: Recipients of either vaccine or placebo displayed similar breadth of non-spike TCRs. Possibly, TCR breadth and depth analyses underestimated total T cell responses. Participants in the vaccine arm had higher spike-specific TCR breadth; placebo recipients had lower.

Clones were read by immunoSEQ multiplex PCR, and TCRdb kept only the in-frame ones, dropping some. The table shows some 240,000 clones, with around 88% occurring only once. This clone came up a few times. Antigen unknown. This sample's treatment: around 19 received Ad26.COV2.S at low or high dose, single or two shots; 5 received placebo; per-sample allocation not given. Sample collection was performed on day 63 after the first vaccine or placebo injection. The clonotype comes from a person aged 18 to 59 who received the Ad26.COV2.S COVID-19 vaccine or a placebo. The V and J genes are TRBV29-1 and TRBJ1-2; D ambiguous. This sample comprised peripheral blood, obtained in a trial of Ad26.COV2.S vaccine versus placebo. Here the CDR3 reads CSGKESYGYTF. CDR3 sequence (DNA): TGCAGCGGAAAGGAGAGCTATGGCTACACCTTC.